These 31 T cell receptor beta chains originate from one sample sequenced in a study of cytomegalovirus exposure and HLA in healthy donors. With 60 Vbeta and 13 Jbeta primers, the PCR was carried out. Some clones are missing from TCRdb's copy, which holds only in-frame ones; the method was immunoSEQ multiplex PCR. This sample carries more than 95,000 clones, roughly 73% of them seen once, and the ten largest clones take 7.5% to 10%. The sequenced sample was PBMCs. The source is a woman aged 40 to 50 in good health and CMV-seropositive.

The gene calls are TRBV4-2 and TRBJ2-7, with D possibly being TRBD2 (5 bases). Germline V gene lookup returns CDR1 LGHNA and CDR2 YNFKEQ. CDR3 size: 14 residues. Trimming removed 7 bases from V and 1 base from J, with 14 bases in between. The CDR3 loop is CASTSVLGSYEQYF. In nucleotides, the CDR3 is TGTGCCAGCACCTCAGTACTAGGTTCCTACGAGCAGTACTTC.

The V and J genes are TRBV28 and TRBJ2-3, with 7 bases that match TRBD1. V lost 5 bases to trimming and J lost 1 base; unmatched junction nucleotides: 9. From germline, CDR1 is MDHEN and CDR2 SYDVKM. This CDR3 contains 16 residues. The CDR3 region is CASSLTPGQGTDTQYF. The CDR3, as DNA: TGTGCCAGCAGTCTAACCCCCGGACAGGGCACAGATACGCAGTATTTT.

The gene calls are TRBV16 and TRBJ1-2; unclear D gene. The germline CDR1 and CDR2 sequences are KGHSY and FQNENV. The CDR3 has 12 amino acids. Trimming pared 5 bases from V and 5 bases from J, leaving 9 bases between. The CDR3, as DNA: TGTGCCAGCAGCGAGTCCGGTTATGGCTACACCTTC. Translated: CASSESGYGYTF.

J is TRBJ2-7 and V is TRBV28; D may be TRBD2 (6 bases). The V gene lost 5 bases and the J gene lost 0 bases, with 17 bases spanning the gap. This CDR3 spans 16 amino acids. Germline lookup yields CDR1 MDHEN and CDR2 SYDVKM. In DNA form, the CDR3 reads TGTGCCAGCAGTCCACCCGGGACTGTGAGCTCCTACGAGCAGTACTTC. Its translation is CASSPPGTVSSYEQYF.

This clone was detected only a few times. The chain has TRBV5-1 and TRBJ2-1; possible D gene TRBD2, 5 bases. This CDR3 is 15 amino acids long. In germline, CDR1 is SGHRS, CDR2 YFSETQ. V was cut by 2 bases and J by 7 bases, with 16 bases left in between. CDR3 in DNA: TGCGCCAGCAGCTTCGTCACTCCGACGGGGAATGAGCAGTTCTTC. Translating gives CASSFVTPTGNEQFF.

This clone was counted once. The gene calls are TRBV9 and TRBJ2-1; 7 bases map to TRBD2. V gave up 4 bases and J gave up 10 bases; unmatched junction bases: 11. The CDR3 is 14 residues long. Germline V lookup: CDR1 SGDLS, CDR2 YYNGEE. The CDR3 sequence is CASSPRTRTREQFF. In DNA, the CDR3 is TGTGCCAGCAGCCCCCGGACTAGGACTCGCGAGCAGTTCTTC.

The V call is TRBV5-6, the J call TRBJ1-1; D is undetermined. Germline CDR1 and CDR2: SGHDT and YYEEEE. The CDR3 extends over 15 amino acids. The germline V and J ends were trimmed by 3 bases and 0 bases, with 12 bases remaining between them. CDR3 sequence reads: CASSSGSAMNTEAFF. Written as DNA, the CDR3 is TGTGCCAGCAGCTCCGGGAGTGCTATGAACACTGAAGCTTTCTTT.

The table lists this clone with a few counts. The chain is built from TRBV7-8 and TRBJ1-4; possibly TRBD1 for D (5 bases). CDR1 is SGHVS and CDR2 is FQNEAQ in the germline V gene. The CDR3 loop spans 17 amino acids. V dropped 4 bases and J dropped 5 bases, with 20 bases sitting between them. The chain's CDR3 is CASSSHRFIPNNEKLFF. Here the CDR3 DNA reads TGTGCCAGCAGCTCCCACAGGTTTATTCCCAACAATGAAAAACTGTTTTTT.

V and J are TRBV2 and TRBJ1-2; 9 bases map to TRBD1. The CDR3 sequence is 16 residues long. Germline CDR1 is SNHLY and CDR2 is FYNNEI. With V trimmed by 7 bases and J by 1 base, 10 bases remained unmatched. CDR3 residues: CASKPDRGNDNYGYTF. The CDR3 region has the DNA TGTGCCAGCAAACCGGACAGGGGAAATGATAACTATGGCTACACCTTC.

This clone has more than one count but fewer than ten. The chain links TRBV10-3 to TRBJ1-3; 10 nucleotides agree with TRBD1. With 7 bases clipped from V and 7 bases from J, the junction kept 4 bases outside the gene matches. Germline CDR1 and CDR2: ENHRY and SYGVKD. This CDR3 has 13 amino acids. The CDR3 is CAINPDRGNTIYF. CDR3 bases: TGTGCCATCAACCCGGACAGGGGGAACACCATATATTTT.

This sequence joins TRBV18 and TRBJ2-1; 11 nucleotides align to TRBD2. CDR1 is KGHSH, CDR2 LQKENI, per germline. The CDR3 extends over 17 amino acids. V dropped 8 bases and J dropped 4; count of bases not matched to a gene: 13. Here the CDR3 DNA reads TGTGCCAGCCGATCGGGACTAGCGGACCTTTTATACAATGAGCAGTTCTTC. It specifies CASRSGLADLLYNEQFF.

V gene TRBV2 combines with J gene TRBJ1-2; D remains ambiguous. Germline V gives CDR1 SNHLY, CDR2 FYNNEI. The CDR3 contains 15 residues. Trimming pared 2 bases from V and 2 bases from J, leaving 12 bases between. The CDR3 spells CASSEYEQTNYGYTF. CDR3 in DNA: TGTGCCAGCAGTGAATACGAACAGACGAACTATGGCTACACCTTC.

The chain couples TRBV7-9 to TRBJ1-5; 7 nucleotides line up with TRBD1. The CDR3 sequence is 12 residues long. With 5 bases clipped from V and 6 bases from J, the junction kept 1 base outside the gene matches. Germline-derived CDR1 and CDR2 are SEHNR and FQNEAQ (reference sequence). The CDR3 sequence is CASSPGGQPQHF. The CDR3 region has the DNA TGTGCCAGCAGCCCAGGGGGTCAGCCCCAGCATTTT.

J is TRBJ2-7 and V is TRBV6-5; a possible D gene is TRBD1 (6 bases). Germline CDR1 and CDR2: MNHEY and SVGAGI. The CDR3 length is 11 residues. V shed 6 bases and J shed 12 bases, with 15 bases lying between them. CDR3 sequence reads: CASSPGAGVYF. The CDR3 DNA is TGTGCCAGCAGCCCAGGGGCCGGTGTGTACTTC.

The chain joins TRBV19 to TRBJ1-1; 9 bases align to TRBD1. V trimming: 7 bases; J trimming: 0 bases; junction bases outside the gene matches: 0. CDR1 LNHDA and CDR2 SQIVND come from the germline V gene (reference sequence). CDR3 length: 13 amino acids. The DNA for the CDR3 is TGTGCCAGTAACAGGGGGCTGAACACTGAAGCTTTCTTT. Its protein product is CASNRGLNTEAFF.

Only a few counts were recorded for this clone. The chain uses TRBV28 and TRBJ1-5; 7 bases map to TRBD1. J lost 3 bases, V lost 3 bases, and 11 bases had no gene match. Germline V gene lookup returns CDR1 MDHEN and CDR2 SYDVKM. This CDR3 region has 17 residues. This CDR3 reads CASSFMEGALSNQPQHF. The CDR3 region has the DNA TGTGCCAGCAGTTTTATGGAGGGGGCGCTGTCCAATCAGCCCCAGCATTTT.

The chain uses TRBV10-3 and TRBJ1-1; D is possibly TRBD1 (6 bases). This CDR3 region has 14 residues. Germline assignment: CDR1 ENHRY and CDR2 SYGVKD. V was pared by 0 bases and J by 1 base, with 6 bases between. The DNA for the CDR3 is TGTGCCATCAGTGAGTCGACAGGGAACACTGAAGCTTTCTTT. Translating gives CAISESTGNTEAFF.

CDR3 protein: CASSIDARTGIYEQYF. The CDR3 DNA sequence: TGTGCCAGTAGTATCGATGCGAGGACAGGGATCTACGAGCAGTACTTC. The chain couples TRBV19 to TRBJ2-7; TRBD1 agrees at 8 bases. Germline lookup yields CDR1 LNHDA and CDR2 SQIVND (reference sequence). Trimming cost V 3 bases and J 3 bases; bases outside gene matches: 10. The CDR3 length is 16 residues.

CDR3 in DNA: TGTGCCAGCAGCCACCAACAGGGGGGTGTTGATTTTAAGTCTGAAGCTTTCTTT. This encodes CASSHQQGGVDFKSEAFF. The chain recombines TRBV14 with TRBJ1-1; 8 positions agree with TRBD1. Germline CDR1 reads SGHDN; CDR2 reads FVKESK. This CDR3 is built from 18 residues. V trimming: 3 bases; J trimming: 6 bases; junction bases outside the gene matches: 18.

The chain uses TRBV28 and TRBJ1-1, with D perhaps matching TRBD1 (5 bases). CDR3 length equals 14 residues. CDR1 is MDHEN, CDR2 SYDVKM, per germline. V gave up 7 bases and J gave up 3 bases, with 15 bases separating them. CDR3 sequence (DNA): TGTGCCAGCAACCCGGGGGTGAGCCACACTGAAGCTTTCTTT. The encoded protein is CASNPGVSHTEAFF.

This clone was observed a few times. The V call is TRBV11-1, the J call TRBJ1-1; D is uncertain. The germline gives CDR1 SGHAT, CDR2 FQDESV (reference sequence). CDR3 size: 16 residues. V was trimmed by 2 bases and J by 8 bases, leaving 21 bases between them. As DNA, the CDR3 is TGTGCCAGCAGCTTAAGGTCGAAGGAGCGACCACCCGAAGCTTTCTTT. Protein product: CASSLRSKERPPEAFF.

This clone was seen once. Here the CDR3 DNA reads TGTGCCAGCAGCTTAAATGCTCTGGGACAGAGCTACGAGCAGTACTTC. This sequence encodes CASSLNALGQSYEQYF. This chain links TRBV11-3 with TRBJ2-7, with 7 positions matching TRBD1. Trimming at V came to 2 bases and at J to 3 bases, leaving 10 bases not matched to a gene. CDR3 length: 16 amino acids. CDR1 and CDR2 (germline): SGHNT, YENEEA.

The chain is built from TRBV7-6 and TRBJ1-1; D may be TRBD1 (6 bases). V was trimmed by 0 bases and J by 4 bases, leaving 12 bases between them. Germline lookup yields CDR1 SGHVS and CDR2 FNYEAQ. The CDR3 spans 15 residues. The CDR3 sequence: CASSLAVQGRTEAFF. The DNA for the CDR3 is TGTGCCAGCAGCTTAGCAGTACAGGGACGCACTGAAGCTTTCTTT.

The chain has TRBV19 and TRBJ1-3; no reliable D call. The V gene lost 3 bases and the J gene lost 4 bases, with 7 bases spanning the gap. CDR1 is LNHDA, CDR2 SQIVND, per germline (reference sequence). This CDR3 is built from 13 residues. This CDR3 is CASSMALGNTIYF. CDR3 coding DNA: TGTGCCAGTAGTATGGCCCTGGGAAACACCATATATTTT.

V gene TRBV21-1 combines with J gene TRBJ2-5; the D segment call TRBD2 is taken from the table without a DNA check. TRBV21-1 is deemed a pseudogene. The CDR3 runs 14 residues. The CDR3 loop is CASSSRTGKETQYF. The CDR3 DNA follows: TGTGCCAGCAGCTCTCGGACGGGGAAAGAGACCCAGTACTTC.

J is TRBJ1-3 and V is TRBV19; 9 nucleotides match TRBD1. This CDR3 has 12 residues. Unmatched junction bases numbered 6, after V lost 10 bases and J lost 8 bases. From germline, CDR1 is LNHDA and CDR2 SQIVND (reference sequence). CDR3 loop: CATGTGLDTIYF. The CDR3 nucleotides are TGTGCCACCGGGACAGGGTTGGACACCATATATTTT.

This clone has more than one count but fewer than ten. Other nucleotide sequences in the sample specify the same CDR3. V usage is TRBV7-2 and J usage is TRBJ2-7; 9 bases agree with TRBD1. This CDR3 has 14 amino acids. Germline CDR1 is SGHTA and CDR2 is FQGNSA. V was pared by 4 bases and J by 3 bases, with 4 bases of the junction left unmatched. In nucleotides, the CDR3 is TGTGCCAGCAGCTCCGGGACAGGGTACTACGAGCAGTACTTC. Protein: CASSSGTGYYEQYF. Drawing the rest from reference TRBV7-2 and TRBJ2-7, the complete variable domain is GAGVSQSPSNKVTEKGKDVELRCDPISGHTALYWYRQSLGQGLEFLIYFQGNSAPDKSGLPSDRFSAERTGGSVSTLTIQRTQQEDSAVYLCASSSGTGYYEQYFGPGTRLTVT.

The chain links TRBV5-8 to TRBJ2-7; D is perhaps TRBD1 (5 bases). Germline loops: CDR1 SGHTS, CDR2 YDEGEE. The CDR3 loop spans 13 amino acids. Trimming took 1 base from V and 5 from J, leaving 10 bases between them. CDR3 bases: TGTGCCAGCAGCTTGTACGCAGGGAACGAGCAGTACTTC. This gives the protein CASSLYAGNEQYF.

The rearrangement links TRBV5-4 to TRBJ1-2; 9 positions match TRBD1. This CDR3 comprises 16 residues. The V gene end was trimmed by 1 base and the J gene end by 7 bases; junction bases not matched to a gene: 11. The germline CDR1 and CDR2 sequences are SGHNT and YYREEE (reference sequence). Here the CDR3 reads CASSLMGQGSFRGYTF. As DNA, the CDR3 is TGTGCCAGCAGCTTGATGGGACAGGGATCGTTTCGTGGCTACACCTTC.

On this clone itself: The same CDR3 arises from other DNA sequences in this sample as well. The V call is TRBV5-8, the J call TRBJ2-1; 9 nucleotides match TRBD2. Unmatched junction bases numbered 5, after V lost 0 bases and J lost 7 bases. From germline, CDR1 is SGHTS and CDR2 YDEGEE. This CDR3 is built from 15 residues. CDR3 in amino acids: CASSLAAGGQNEQFF. DNA for the CDR3: TGTGCCAGCAGCTTGGCGGCGGGGGGGCAGAATGAGCAGTTCTTC. Full variable domain (outside the CDR3, taken from reference TRBV5-8 and TRBJ2-1): EAGVTQSPTHLIKTRGQQATLRCSPISGHTSVYWYQQALGLGLQFLLWYDEGEERNRGNFPPRFSGRQFPNYSSELNVNALELEDSALYLCASSLAAGGQNEQFFGPGTRLTVL.

The rearrangement links TRBV19 to TRBJ1-4; unclear D gene. CDR3 size: 14 residues. V lost 10 bases to trimming and J lost 2 bases, with 14 bases between them. Germline-derived CDR1 and CDR2 are LNHDA and SQIVND (reference sequence). CDR3 in DNA: TGTGCCACCCCTAGGTTTGGGACTAATGAAAAACTGTTTTTT. This translates into CATPRFGTNEKLFF.